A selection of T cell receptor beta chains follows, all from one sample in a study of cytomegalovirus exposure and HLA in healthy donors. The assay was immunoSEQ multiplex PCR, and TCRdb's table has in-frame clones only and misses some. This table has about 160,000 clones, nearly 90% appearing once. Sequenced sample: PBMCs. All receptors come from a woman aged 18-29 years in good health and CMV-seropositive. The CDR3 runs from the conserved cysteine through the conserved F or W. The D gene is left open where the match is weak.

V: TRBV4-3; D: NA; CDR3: CASSQDSRGTEAFF
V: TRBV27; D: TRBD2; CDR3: CASSGLTGLAGGPGYNEQFF
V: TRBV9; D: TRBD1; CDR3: CASSAGQGSEQYF
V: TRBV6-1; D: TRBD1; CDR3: CASMGTANTEAFF
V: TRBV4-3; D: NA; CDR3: CASSQDQGKDEQFF
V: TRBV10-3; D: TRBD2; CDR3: CAISGGSGGTTYEQYF
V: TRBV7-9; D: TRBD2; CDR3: CASSPRLAGGYEQYF
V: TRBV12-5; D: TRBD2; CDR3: CASGLVLGREGPNEQFF
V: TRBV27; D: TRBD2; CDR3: CASSTGTTSYNEQFF
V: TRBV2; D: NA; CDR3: CASSLWNGNGTF